Sequencing of this TCR beta chain was carried out in a study of T cell repertoires in cytomegalovirus infection. The overall study: Public TCR beta signatures provided an indication of both CMV infection and a matching HLA type.

This clonotype was seen just once. Its matching antigen is unknown. Study-wide results and limits: The ex vivo response showed dominance by HLA-C-restricted CMV-specific TCR beta clonotypes. Carriers of CMV plus the relevant HLA were identified by cumulative public TCR beta family frequency.

TCRdb itself ran the reads through MiXCR, one entry per CDR3 protein. The repertoire consists of roughly 230,000 distinct CDR3 sequences, with approximately 6.7% occurring once and the leading ten covering under 7%. CDR3 length equals 12 residues. Trimming left V 7 bases short and J 4 bases short, with 13 bases between. The V gene's germline CDR1 is SQVTM and CDR2 ANQGSEA. The chain recombines TRBV29-1 with TRBJ1-1, with a weak D call TRBD1 (5 bases). The sequenced sample was PBMCs. The clonotype originates from a human donor in good health (CMV status not recorded). Some clones in this sample may be carry-over from other donors' samples. The CDR3 loop reads CSESTGITEAFF. The CDR3 DNA reads as TGCAGCGAGTCAACAGGTATCACTGAAGCTTTCTTT.